This T cell receptor beta chain derives from a study of blood T cell repertoires in COVID-19. Only in-frame clones appear in the TCRdb table, and some are missing; sequencing was by immunoSEQ multiplex PCR. The table has fewer than 250,000 clones, roughly 90% seen once; the top ten hold approximately 0.77%. V lost 4 bases and J lost 4; bases outside the gene matches: 7. This CDR3 comprises 15 residues. Germline V gives CDR1 SGHRS, CDR2 YFSETQ. A few counts support this clone. This TCR was recovered from a man aged 60 to 75 with COVID-19, enrolled during active disease. The chain has TRBV5-1 and TRBJ1-5; 8 positions agree with TRBD1. The sample consisted of peripheral blood. The CDR3 DNA sequence: TGCGCCAGCAGCCTAACAGGGGGTCCGAATCAGCCCCAGCATTTT. Protein product: CASSLTGGPNQPQHF.